This T cell receptor beta chain was documented in a study of identical twins. Study results and limitations: Beta clonotypes that were abundant in cord blood contained fewer insertions, a pattern absent from memory repertoires.

On this clonotype: Antigen: not known.

Per germline, CDR1 KGHDR and CDR2 SFDVKD. This CDR3 has 16 amino acids. Trimming pared 4 bases from V and 4 bases from J, leaving 18 bases between. TCRdb recomputed calls from the 5' RACE reads with MiXCR, one row per CDR3 protein. The repertoire consists of roughly 750,000 distinct CDR3 sequences, with less than 25% occurring once and the leading ten covering about 4.3%. This sample also belongs to another study, concerning T cells expressing NK-cell markers. From that report: Sequencing of TCR beta repertoires drew on sorted CD3+CD56+NKG2C+, CD3+CD56+NKG2C- and CD3+CD56-NKG2C+ T cells. In over 5 donors, dominant CD3+CD56+NKG2C+ clonotypes ranked among the top 10 CD8+ clonotypes.

This clonotype was sampled from a woman aged 18 to 35 in good health. The V call is TRBV24-1, the J call TRBJ2-5; TRBD1 might be the D (6 bases). The sequencing sample was made of PBMCs. CDR3 sequence: CATSESTQGWGETQYF. CDR3 DNA: TGTGCCACCAGTGAATCCACACAGGGCTGGGGAGAGACCCAGTACTTC.